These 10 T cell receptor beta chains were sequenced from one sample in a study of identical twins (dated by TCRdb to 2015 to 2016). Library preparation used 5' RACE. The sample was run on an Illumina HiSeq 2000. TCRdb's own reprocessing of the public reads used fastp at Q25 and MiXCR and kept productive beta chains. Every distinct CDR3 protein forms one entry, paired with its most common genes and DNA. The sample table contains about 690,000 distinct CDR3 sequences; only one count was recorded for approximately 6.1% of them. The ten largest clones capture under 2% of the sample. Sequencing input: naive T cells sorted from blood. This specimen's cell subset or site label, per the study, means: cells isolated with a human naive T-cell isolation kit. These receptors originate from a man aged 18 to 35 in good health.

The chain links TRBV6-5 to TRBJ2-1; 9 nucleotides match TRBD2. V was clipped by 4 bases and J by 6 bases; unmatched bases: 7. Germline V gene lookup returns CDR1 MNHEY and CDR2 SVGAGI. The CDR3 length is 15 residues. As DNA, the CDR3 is TGTGCCAGCAGTTTCAGAGGACTAGCGTTCAATGAGCAGTTCTTC. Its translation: CASSFRGLAFNEQFF.

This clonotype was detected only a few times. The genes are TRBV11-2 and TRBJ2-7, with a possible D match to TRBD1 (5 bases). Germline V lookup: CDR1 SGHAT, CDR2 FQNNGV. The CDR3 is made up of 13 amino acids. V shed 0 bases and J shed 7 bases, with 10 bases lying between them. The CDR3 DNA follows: TGTGCCAGCAGCTTAGAGGCAGGGTTTGAGCAGTACGTC. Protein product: CASSLEAGFEQYV.

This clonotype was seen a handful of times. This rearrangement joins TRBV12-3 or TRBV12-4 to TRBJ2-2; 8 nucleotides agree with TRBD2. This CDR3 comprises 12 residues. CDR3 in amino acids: CATREGTGELFF. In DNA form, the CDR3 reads TGTGCGACCCGGGAGGGCACCGGGGAGCTGTTTTTT.

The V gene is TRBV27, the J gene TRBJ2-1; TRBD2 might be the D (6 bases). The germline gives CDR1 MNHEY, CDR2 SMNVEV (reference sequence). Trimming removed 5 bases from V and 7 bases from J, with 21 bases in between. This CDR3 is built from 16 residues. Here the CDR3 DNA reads TGTGCCAGCAGTGGGGCGTCGGGAGTCATCCCTAATGAGCAGTTCTTC. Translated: CASSGASGVIPNEQFF.

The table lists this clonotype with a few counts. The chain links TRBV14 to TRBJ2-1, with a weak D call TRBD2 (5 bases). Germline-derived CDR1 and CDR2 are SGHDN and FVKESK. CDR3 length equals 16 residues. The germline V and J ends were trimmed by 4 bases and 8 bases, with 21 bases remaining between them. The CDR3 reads CASSRSERRPVDEQFF. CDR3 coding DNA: TGTGCCAGCAGCCGAAGTGAGCGGCGTCCGGTCGATGAGCAGTTCTTC.

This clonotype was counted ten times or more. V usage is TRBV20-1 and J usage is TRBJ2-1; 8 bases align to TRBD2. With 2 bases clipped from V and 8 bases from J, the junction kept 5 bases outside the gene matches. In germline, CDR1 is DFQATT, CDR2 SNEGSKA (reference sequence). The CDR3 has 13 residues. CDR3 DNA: TGCAGTGCTAGAAACGGGGGGGTCGATGAGCAGTTCTTC. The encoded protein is CSARNGGVDEQFF.

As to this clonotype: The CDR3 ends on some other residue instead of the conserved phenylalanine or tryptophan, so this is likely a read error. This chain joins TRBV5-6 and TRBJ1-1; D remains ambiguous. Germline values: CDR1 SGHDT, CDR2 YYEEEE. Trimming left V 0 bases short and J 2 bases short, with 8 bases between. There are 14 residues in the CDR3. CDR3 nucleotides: TGTGCCAGCAGCTTGGGATTAGGTAACACTGAAGCTTTCCTT. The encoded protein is CASSLGLGNTEAFL.

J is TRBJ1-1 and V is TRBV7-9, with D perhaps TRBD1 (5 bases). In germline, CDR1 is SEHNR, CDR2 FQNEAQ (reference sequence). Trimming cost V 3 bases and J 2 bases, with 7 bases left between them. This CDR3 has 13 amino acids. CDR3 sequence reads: CASSFDSNTEAFF. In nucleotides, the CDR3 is TGTGCCAGCAGCTTCGACAGCAACACTGAAGCTTTCTTT.

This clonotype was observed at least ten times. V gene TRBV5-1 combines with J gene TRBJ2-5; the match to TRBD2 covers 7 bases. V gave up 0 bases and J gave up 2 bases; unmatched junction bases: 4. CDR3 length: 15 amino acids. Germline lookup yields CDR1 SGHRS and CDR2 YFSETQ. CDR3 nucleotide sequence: TGCGCCAGCAGCTTGGTTCCGGGACTACAAGAGACCCAGTACTTC. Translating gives CASSLVPGLQETQYF.

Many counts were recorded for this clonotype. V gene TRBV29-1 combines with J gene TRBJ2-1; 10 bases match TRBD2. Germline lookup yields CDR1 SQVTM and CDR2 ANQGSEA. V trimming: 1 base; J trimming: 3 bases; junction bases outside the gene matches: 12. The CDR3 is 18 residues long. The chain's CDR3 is CSVEGELAGQRLYNEQFF. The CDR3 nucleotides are TGCAGCGTTGAAGGGGAACTAGCGGGACAAAGGCTCTACAATGAGCAGTTCTTC.